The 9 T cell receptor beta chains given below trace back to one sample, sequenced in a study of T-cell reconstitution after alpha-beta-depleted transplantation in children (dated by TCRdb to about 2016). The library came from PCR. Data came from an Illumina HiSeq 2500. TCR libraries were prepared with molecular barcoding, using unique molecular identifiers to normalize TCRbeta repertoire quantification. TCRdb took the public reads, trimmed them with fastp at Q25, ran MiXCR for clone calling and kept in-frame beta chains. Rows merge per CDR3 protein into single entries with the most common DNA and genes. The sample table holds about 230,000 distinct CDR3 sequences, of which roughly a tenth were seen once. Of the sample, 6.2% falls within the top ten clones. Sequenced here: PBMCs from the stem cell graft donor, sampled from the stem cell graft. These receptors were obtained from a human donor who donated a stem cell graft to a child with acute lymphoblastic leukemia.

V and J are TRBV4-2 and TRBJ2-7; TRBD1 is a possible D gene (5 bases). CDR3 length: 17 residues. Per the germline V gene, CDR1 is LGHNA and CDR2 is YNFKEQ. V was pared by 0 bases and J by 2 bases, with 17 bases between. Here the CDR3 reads CASSQDLSGGHPYEQYF. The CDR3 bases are TGTGCCAGCAGCCAAGATCTCTCGGGTGGACACCCCTACGAGCAGTACTTC.

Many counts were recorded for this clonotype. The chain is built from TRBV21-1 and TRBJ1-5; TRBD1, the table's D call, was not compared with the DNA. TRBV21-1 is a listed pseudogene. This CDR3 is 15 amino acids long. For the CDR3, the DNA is TGTGCCAGCAGCCCCCCGGAGGCAGTCAATCAGCCCCAGCATTTT. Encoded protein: CASSPPEAVNQPQHF.

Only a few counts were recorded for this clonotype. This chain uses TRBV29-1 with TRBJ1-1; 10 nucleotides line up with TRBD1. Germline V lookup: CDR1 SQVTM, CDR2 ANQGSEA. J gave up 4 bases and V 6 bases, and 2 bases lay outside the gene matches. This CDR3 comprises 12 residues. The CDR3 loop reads CSVRTGGTEAFF. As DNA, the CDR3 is TGCAGCGTCAGGACAGGGGGCACTGAAGCTTTCTTT.

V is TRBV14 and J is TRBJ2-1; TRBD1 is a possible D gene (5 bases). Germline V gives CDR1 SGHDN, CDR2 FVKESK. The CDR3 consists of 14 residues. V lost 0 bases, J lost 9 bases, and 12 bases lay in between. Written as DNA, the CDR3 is TGTGCCAGCAGCCAAGAGATCGTCCAGGGTGAGCAGTTCTTC. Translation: CASSQEIVQGEQFF.

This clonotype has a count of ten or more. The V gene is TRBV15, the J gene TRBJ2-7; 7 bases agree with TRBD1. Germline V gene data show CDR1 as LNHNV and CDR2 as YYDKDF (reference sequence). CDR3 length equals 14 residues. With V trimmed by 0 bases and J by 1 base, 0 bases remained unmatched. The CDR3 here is CATSREGQSYEQYF. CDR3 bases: TGTGCCACCAGCAGAGAGGGACAGTCCTACGAGCAGTACTTC.

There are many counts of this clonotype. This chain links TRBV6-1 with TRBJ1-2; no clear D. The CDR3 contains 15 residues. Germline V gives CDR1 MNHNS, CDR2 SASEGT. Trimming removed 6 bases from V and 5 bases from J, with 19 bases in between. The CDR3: CASRAPRADQYGYTF. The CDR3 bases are TGTGCCAGCAGAGCTCCTCGGGCCGATCAATATGGCTACACCTTC.

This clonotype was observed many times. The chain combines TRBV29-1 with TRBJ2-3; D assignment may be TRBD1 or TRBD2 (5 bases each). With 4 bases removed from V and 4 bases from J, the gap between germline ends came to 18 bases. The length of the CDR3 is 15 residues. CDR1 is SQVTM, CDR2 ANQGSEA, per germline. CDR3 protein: CSVGLGPRDPDTQYF. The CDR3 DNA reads TGCAGCGTTGGTCTGGGACCCCGGGACCCAGATACGCAGTATTTT.

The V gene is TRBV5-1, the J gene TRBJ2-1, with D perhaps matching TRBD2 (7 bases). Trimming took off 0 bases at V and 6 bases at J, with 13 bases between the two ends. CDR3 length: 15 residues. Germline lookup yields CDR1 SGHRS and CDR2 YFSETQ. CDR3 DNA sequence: TGCGCCAGCAGCTTGGAGGGGGGGGGACTCAATGAGCAGTTCTTC. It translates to CASSLEGGGLNEQFF.

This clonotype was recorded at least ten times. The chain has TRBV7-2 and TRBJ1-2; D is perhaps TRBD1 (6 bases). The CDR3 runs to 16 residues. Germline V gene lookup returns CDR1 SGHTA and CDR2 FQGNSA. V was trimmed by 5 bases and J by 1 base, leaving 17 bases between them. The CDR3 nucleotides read TGTGCCAGCAGCCCCTGGACAGCGACCCATAACTATGGCTACACCTTC. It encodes CASSPWTATHNYGYTF.